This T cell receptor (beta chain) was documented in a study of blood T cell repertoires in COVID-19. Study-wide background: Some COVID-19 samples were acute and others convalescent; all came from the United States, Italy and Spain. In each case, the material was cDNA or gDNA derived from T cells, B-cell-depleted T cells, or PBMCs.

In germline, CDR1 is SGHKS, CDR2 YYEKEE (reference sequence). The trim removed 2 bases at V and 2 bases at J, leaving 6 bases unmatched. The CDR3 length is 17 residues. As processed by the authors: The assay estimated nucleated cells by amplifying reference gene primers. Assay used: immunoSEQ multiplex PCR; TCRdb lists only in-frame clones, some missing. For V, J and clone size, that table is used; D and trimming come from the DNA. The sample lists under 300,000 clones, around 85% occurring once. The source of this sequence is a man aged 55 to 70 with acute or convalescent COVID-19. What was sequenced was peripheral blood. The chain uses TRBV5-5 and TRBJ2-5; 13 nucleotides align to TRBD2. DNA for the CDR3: TGTGCCAGCAGCTTACTAGCGGGAGGGGTGGGGCAAGAGACCCAGTACTTC. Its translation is CASSLLAGGVGQETQYF.